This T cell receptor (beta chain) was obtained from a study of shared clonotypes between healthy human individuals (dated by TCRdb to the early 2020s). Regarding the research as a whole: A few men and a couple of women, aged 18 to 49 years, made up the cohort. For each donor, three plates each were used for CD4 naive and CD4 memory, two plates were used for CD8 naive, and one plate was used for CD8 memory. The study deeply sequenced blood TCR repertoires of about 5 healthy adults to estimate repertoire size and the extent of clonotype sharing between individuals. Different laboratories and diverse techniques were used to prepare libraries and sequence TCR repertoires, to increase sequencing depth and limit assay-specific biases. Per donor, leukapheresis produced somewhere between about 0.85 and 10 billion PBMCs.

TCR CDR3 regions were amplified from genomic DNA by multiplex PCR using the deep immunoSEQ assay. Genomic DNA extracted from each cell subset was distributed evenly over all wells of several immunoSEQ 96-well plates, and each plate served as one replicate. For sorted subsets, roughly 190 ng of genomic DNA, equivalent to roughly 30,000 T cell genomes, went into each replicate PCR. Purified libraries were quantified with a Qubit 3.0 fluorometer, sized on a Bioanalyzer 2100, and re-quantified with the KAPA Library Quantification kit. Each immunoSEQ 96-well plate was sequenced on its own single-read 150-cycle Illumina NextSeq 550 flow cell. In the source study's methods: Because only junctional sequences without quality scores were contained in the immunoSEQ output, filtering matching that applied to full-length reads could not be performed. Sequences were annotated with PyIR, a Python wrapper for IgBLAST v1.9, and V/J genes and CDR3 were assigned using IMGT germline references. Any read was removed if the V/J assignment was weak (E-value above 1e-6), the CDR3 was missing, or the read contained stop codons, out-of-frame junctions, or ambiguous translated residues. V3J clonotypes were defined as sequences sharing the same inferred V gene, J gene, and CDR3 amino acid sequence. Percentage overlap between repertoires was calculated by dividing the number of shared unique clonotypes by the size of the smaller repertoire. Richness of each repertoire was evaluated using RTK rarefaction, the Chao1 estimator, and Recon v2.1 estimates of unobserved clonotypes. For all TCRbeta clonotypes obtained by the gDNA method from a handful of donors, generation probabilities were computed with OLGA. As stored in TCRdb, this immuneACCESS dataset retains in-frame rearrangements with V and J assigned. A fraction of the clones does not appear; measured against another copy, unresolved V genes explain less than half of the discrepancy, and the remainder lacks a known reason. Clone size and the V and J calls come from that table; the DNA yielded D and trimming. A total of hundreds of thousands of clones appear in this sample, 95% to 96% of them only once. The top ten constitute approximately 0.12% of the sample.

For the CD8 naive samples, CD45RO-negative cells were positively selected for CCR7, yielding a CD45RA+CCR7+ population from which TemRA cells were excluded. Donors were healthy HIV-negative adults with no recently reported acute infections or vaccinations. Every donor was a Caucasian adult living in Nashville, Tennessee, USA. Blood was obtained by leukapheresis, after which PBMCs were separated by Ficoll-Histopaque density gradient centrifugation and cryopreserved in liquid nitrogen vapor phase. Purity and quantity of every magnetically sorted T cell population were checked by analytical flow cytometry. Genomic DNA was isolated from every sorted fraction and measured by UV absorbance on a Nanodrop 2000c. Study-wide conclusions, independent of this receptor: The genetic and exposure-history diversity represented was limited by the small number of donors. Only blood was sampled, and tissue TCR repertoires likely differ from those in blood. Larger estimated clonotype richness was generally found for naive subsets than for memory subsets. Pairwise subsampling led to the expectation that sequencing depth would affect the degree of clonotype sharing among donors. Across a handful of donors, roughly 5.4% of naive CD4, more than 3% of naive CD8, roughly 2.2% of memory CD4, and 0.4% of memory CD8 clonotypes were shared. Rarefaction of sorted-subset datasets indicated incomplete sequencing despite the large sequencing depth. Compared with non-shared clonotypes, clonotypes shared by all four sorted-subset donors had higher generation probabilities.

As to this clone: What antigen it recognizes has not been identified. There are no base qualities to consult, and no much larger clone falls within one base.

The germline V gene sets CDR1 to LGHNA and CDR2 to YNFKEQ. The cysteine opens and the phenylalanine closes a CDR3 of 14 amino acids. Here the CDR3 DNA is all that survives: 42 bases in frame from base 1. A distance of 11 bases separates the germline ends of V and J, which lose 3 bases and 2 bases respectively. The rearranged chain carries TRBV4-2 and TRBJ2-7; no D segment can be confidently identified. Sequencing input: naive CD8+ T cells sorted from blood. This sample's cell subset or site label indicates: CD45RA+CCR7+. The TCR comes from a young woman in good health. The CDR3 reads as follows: CASSHDGAPYEQYF. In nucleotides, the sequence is TGTGCCAGCAGCCATGACGGAGCACCCTACGAGCAGTACTTC.